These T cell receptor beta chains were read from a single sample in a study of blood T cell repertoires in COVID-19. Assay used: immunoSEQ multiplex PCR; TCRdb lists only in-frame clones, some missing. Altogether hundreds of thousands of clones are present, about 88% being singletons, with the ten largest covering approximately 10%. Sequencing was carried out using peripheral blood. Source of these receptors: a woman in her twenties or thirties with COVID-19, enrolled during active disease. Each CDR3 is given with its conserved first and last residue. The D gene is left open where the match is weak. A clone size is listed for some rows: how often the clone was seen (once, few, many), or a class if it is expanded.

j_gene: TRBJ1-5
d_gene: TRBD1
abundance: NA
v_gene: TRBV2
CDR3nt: TGTGCCAGCAGCGCCGACAGGGGGGTTCAGCCCCAGCATTTT
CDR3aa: CASSADRGVQPQHF

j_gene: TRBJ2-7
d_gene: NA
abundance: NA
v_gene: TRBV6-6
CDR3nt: TGTGCCACCGTGACAGGAGCCGAGCAGTACTTC
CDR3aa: CATVTGAEQYF

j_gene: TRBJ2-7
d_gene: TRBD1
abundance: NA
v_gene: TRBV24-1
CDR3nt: TGTGCCACCAGTGACCCAGCCCAAGGGGGCGGCGAGCAGTACTTC
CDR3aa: CATSDPAQGGGEQYF

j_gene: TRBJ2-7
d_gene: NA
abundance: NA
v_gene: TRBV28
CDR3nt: TGTGCCAGCAGCCTGACAGGTGGGGGCTCCTACGAGCAGTACTTC
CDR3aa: CASSLTGGGSYEQYF

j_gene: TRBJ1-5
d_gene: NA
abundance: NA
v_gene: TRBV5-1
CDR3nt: TGCGCCAGCAGGGCGGGTGGCGACAATCAGCCCCAGCATTTT
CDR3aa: CASRAGGDNQPQHF

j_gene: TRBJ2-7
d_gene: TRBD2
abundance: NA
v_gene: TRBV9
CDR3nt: TGTGCCAGCAGCGTAGAGCCTAGCGGGAGGCACGAGCAGTACTTC
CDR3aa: CASSVEPSGRHEQYF

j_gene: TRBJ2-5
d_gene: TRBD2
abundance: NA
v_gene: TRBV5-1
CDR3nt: TGCGCCAGCAAGATCTCTAGCGGTCCCAGTGGGGAGACCCAGTACTTC
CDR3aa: CASKISSGPSGETQYF

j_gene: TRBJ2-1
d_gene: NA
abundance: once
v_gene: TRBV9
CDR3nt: TGTGCCAGCAGCGGGACTTGGGGAACTGAGCAGTTCTTC
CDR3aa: CASSGTWGTEQFF

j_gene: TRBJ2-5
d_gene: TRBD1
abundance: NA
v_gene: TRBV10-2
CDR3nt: TGCGCCAGCAGTGGGGAAACCTTCTGGGGACAGGACCAAGAGACCCAGTACTTC
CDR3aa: CASSGETFWGQDQETQYF

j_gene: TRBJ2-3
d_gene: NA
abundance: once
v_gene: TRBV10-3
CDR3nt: TGTGCCATCAGTGAGTCGATCACAGGAGATACGCAGTATTTT
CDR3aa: CAISESITGDTQYF

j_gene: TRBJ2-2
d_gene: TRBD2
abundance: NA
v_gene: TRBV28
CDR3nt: TGTGCCAGCAGTGCCGTGGGCGGGACTAGCAGGTACACCGGGGAGCTGTTTTTT
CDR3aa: CASSAVGGTSRYTGELFF

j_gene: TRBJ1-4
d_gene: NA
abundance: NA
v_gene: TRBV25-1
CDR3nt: TGTGCCAGCAGTCTTGGCAGGGGCCAGGAAAAACTGTTTTTT
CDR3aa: CASSLGRGQEKLFF

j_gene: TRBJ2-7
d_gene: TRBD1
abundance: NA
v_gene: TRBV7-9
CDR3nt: TGTGCCAGCAGCTTGACCGGACAGGCCGAGCAGTACTTC
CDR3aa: CASSLTGQAEQYF

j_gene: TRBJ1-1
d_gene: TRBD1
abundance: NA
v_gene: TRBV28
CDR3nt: TGTGCCAGCAGCGACAGGGGGCGCACCACTGAAGCTTTCTTT
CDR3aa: CASSDRGRTTEAFF

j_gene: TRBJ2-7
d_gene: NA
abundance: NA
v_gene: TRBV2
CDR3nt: TGTGCCAGCACCAGGGGCGGGTACGAGCAGTACTTC
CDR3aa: CASTRGGYEQYF

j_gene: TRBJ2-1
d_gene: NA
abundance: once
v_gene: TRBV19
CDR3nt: TGTGCCAGTAGAACTATCCGCAAAGGCGCGGGATCGAATGAGCAGTTCTTC
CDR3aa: CASRTIRKGAGSNEQFF

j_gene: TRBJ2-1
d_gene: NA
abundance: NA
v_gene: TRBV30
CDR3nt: TGTGCTTTGGAGGGTGAGGGGCAGGTAAATGAGCAGTTCTTC
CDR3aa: CALEGEGQVNEQFF

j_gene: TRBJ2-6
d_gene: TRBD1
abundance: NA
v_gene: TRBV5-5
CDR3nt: TGTGCCAGCAGCCTCCGGACAGGGTTCGGGTCTGGGGCCAACGTCCTGACTTTC
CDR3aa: CASSLRTGFGSGANVLTF

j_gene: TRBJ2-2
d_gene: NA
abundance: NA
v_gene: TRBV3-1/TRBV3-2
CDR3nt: TGTGCCAGCAACTGGAGAGGCACCGGGGAGCTGTTTTTT
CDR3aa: CASNWRGTGELFF

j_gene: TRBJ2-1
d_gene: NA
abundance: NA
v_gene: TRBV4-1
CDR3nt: TGCGCCAGCAGCCAAGTCCCAGGGGTCGTATGGCAGTTCTTC
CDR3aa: CASSQVPGVVWQFF